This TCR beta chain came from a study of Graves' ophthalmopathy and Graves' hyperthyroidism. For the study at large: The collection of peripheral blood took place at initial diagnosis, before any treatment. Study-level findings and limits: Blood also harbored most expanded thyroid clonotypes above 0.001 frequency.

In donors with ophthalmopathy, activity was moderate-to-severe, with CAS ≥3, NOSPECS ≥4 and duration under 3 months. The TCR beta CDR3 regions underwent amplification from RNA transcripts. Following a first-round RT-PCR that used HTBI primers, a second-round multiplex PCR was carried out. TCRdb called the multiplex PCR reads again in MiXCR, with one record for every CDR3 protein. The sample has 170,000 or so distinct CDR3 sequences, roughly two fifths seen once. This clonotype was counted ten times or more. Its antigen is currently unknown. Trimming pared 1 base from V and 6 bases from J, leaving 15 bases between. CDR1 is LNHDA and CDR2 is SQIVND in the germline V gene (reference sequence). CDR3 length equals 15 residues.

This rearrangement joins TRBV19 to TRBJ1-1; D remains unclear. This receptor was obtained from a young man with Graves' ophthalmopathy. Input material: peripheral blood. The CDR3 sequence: CASSIVGPRGPEAFF. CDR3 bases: TGTGCCAGTAGTATAGTAGGCCCTCGAGGGCCTGAAGCTTTCTTT. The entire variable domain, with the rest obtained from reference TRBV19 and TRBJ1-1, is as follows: DGGITQSPKYLFRKEGQNVTLSCEQNLNHDAMYWYRQDPGQGLRLIYYSQIVNDFQKGDIAEGYSVSREKKESFPLTVTSAQKNPTAFYLCASSIVGPRGPEAFFGQGTRLTVV.